What follows are 3 T cell receptor beta chains derived from one specimen sequenced in a study of blood T cell repertoires in COVID-19. Method: immunoSEQ multiplex PCR; TCRdb's copy keeps in-frame clones and lacks some. Of about 480,000 clones listed, over 75% are singletons. The source material was PBMCs or T cells enriched from blood (not recorded which). These receptors all stem from a woman aged 35 to 49 who had recovered from COVID-19.

The chain joins TRBV19 to TRBJ1-5, with D uncertain. CDR3 length: 12 residues. Trimming took 9 bases from V and 7 from J, leaving 13 bases between them. Germline CDR1 reads LNHDA; CDR2 reads SQIVND (reference sequence). CDR3 sequence: CASKDGLQPQHF. CDR3 nucleotides: TGTGCCAGCAAAGACGGACTACAGCCCCAGCATTTT.

This clone was counted once. The V and J genes are TRBV9 and TRBJ1-6, with D maybe TRBD1 (5 bases). CDR1 and CDR2 from the germline V gene are SGDLS and YYNGEE. The length of the CDR3 is 14 residues. The V end was cut by 0 bases, the J end by 7 bases, with 8 bases between. The CDR3 sequence is CASSVGQPNSPLHF. CDR3 sequence (DNA): TGTGCCAGCAGCGTAGGACAGCCCAATTCACCCCTCCACTTT.

The chain couples TRBV9 to TRBJ2-5, with D perhaps TRBD2 (6 bases). The CDR3 sequence is 16 residues long. CDR1 and CDR2 (germline): SGDLS, YYNGEE. V was shortened by 3 bases and J by 5 bases, with 20 bases between the two germline ends. The CDR3 sequence is CASSAGVGEPSETQYF. CDR3 bases: TGTGCCAGCAGCGCGGGGGTAGGGGAACCTTCGGAGACCCAGTACTTC.